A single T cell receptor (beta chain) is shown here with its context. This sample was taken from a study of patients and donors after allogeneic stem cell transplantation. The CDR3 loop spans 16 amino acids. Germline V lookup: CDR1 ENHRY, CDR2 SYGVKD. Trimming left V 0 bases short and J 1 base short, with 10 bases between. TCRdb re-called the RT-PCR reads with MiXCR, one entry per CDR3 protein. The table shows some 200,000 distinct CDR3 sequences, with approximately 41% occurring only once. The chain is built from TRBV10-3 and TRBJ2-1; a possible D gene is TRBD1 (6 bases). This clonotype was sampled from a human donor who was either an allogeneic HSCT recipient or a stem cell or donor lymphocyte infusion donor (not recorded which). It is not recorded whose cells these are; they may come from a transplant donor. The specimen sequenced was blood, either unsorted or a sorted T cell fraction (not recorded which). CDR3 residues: CAISESLGGSYNEQFF. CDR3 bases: TGTGCCATCAGTGAGTCACTAGGGGGTTCCTACAATGAGCAGTTCTTC.